The rows below give T cell receptor beta chains drawn from one sample of a study of breast tumors, draining lymph nodes, adjacent tissues. Via MiXCR, TCRdb re-called the multiplex PCR reads, giving one row per CDR3 protein. The data hold 250,000 or so distinct CDR3 sequences, with roughly 31% observed a single time. The specimen was axillary lymph node tissue. The receptor set was obtained from a female donor with breast cancer. Some clones in this sample may be carry-over from other donors' samples. CDR3s include the opening cysteine and the closing phenylalanine or tryptophan. Each record gives: D gene, V gene, J gene, clone size, CDR3 protein, CDR3 DNA. A D gene is named only where the DNA matches it firmly. Size is omitted from some rows. Given values are once, few, many or a class for expanded clones.

.	TRBV20-1	TRBJ1-2	many	CSAKTTYGYTF	TGCAGTGCCAAGACTACATATGGCTACACCTTC
.	TRBV4-3	TRBJ2-1	.	CASSQHFGTDNEQFF	TGCGCCAGCAGCCAACATTTCGGTACAGACAATGAGCAGTTCTTT
.	TRBV18	TRBJ2-7	few	CASSFGSDRTYEQYF	TGTGCCAGCTCGTTCGGGTCTGACAGGACCTACGAGCAGTACTTC
.	TRBV14	TRBJ2-3	many	CASSQGTGRADTRYF	TGTGCCAGCAGCCAAGGGACAGGGAGGGCAGATACGCGGTATTTT
.	TRBV20-1	TRBJ1-1	.	CSARANAEEAFF	TGCAGTGCTAGAGCAAATGCTGAAGAAGCTTTCTTT
.	TRBV25-1	TRBJ2-5	.	CASSDRYGVSGFQETQYF	TGTGCCAGCAGTGATCGGTATGGAGTAAGCGGGTTCCAAGAGACCCAGTACTTC
.	TRBV9	TRBJ2-1	many	CASSTRTGAGEQFF	TGTGCCAGCAGCACTAGGACCGGGGCGGGTGAGCAGTTCTTC
TRBD1	TRBV19	TRBJ1-6	.	CASSSYPGGLSPLHF	TGTGCCAGTAGTAGTTATCCAGGGGGTCTTTCACCCCTCCACTTT
TRBD1	TRBV9	TRBJ1-5	.	CASGVGQGFDQPQHF	TGTGCCAGCGGCGTAGGACAGGGGTTTGACCAGCCCCAGCACTTT
.	TRBV4-1	TRBJ2-1	many	CASSQQGQQEQFF	TGCGCCAGCAGCCAACAGGGGCAGCAAGAGCAGTTCTTC
TRBD2	TRBV30	TRBJ2-1	.	CAWSVSGGLVNEQFF	TGTGCCTGGAGTGTAAGCGGGGGCCTAGTTAATGAGCAGTTCTTC
.	TRBV27	TRBJ1-2	.	CASTPGEYYGYTF	TGTGCCAGCACGCCGGGAGAATACTATGGCTACACCTTC
.	TRBV7-8	TRBJ2-2	many	CASSPQGNTGELFF	TGTGCCAGCAGCCCTCAGGGGAACACCGGGGAGCTGTTTTTT
.	TRBV20-1	TRBJ2-7	many	CSARDTFSYEQYF	TGCAGTGCTAGAGATACCTTCTCCTACGAGCAGTACTTC
.	TRBV27	TRBJ2-6	many	CASSSYSGANVLTF	TGTGCCAGCAGTTCTTACTCTGGGGCCAACGTCCTGACTTTC
.	TRBV6-5	TRBJ1-5	few	CASSPAGGQPQHF	TGTGCCAGCAGCCCTGCTGGAGGGCAGCCCCAGCATTTT
TRBD2	TRBV20-1	TRBJ2-5	many	CSATQGLAGGLGETQYF	TGCAGTGCTACCCAAGGGCTAGCGGGAGGGCTCGGGGAGACCCAGTACTTC
TRBD1	TRBV14	TRBJ2-1	.	CASSSSRGQGVSSNEQFF	TGTGCCAGCAGCTCAAGCCGAGGACAGGGTGTCTCCTCCAATGAGCAGTTCTTC
TRBD2	TRBV15	TRBJ2-1	many	CATSLRPGLPYNEQFF	TGTGCCACCAGCCTCCGACCGGGACTACCCTACAATGAGCAGTTCTTC
TRBD2	TRBV19	TRBJ2-7	many	CASSISSGRSHEQYF	TGTGCCAGTAGTATTTCCAGCGGGAGGTCCCACGAGCAGTACTTC
TRBD1	TRBV6-5	TRBJ2-7	few	CASSYTYTGTAYEQYF	TGTGCCAGCAGTTACACATATACCGGGACAGCCTACGAGCAGTACTTC
TRBD1	TRBV9	TRBJ1-6	many	CASSLGQGLNSPLHF	TGTGCCAGCAGCCTCGGACAGGGGCTGAATTCACCCCTCCACTTT
TRBD2	TRBV7-3	TRBJ2-1	many	CASSLRGGYNEQFF	TGTGCCAGCAGCTTGCGGGGGGGGTACAATGAGCAGTTCTTC
TRBD2	TRBV7-9	TRBJ2-1	many	CASSFAGGNNEQFF	TGTGCCAGCAGCTTCGCGGGAGGGAACAATGAGCAGTTCTTC
.	TRBV5-6	TRBJ2-5	many	CASSFGQFQETQYF	TGTGCCAGCAGCTTTGGACAGTTTCAAGAGACCCAGTACTTC
TRBD1	TRBV15	TRBJ1-6	many	CATSPRQGENSPLHF	TGTGCCACCAGCCCGAGACAGGGGGAAAATTCACCCCTCCACTTT
.	TRBV6-6	TRBJ1-5	.	CASSYRADQPQHF	TGCGCCAGCAGTTACAGGGCGGATCAGCCCCAGCATTTT
.	TRBV2	TRBJ2-7	.	CASGEDRGFEQYF	TGTGCCAGCGGTGAAGATCGTGGGTTCGAGCAGTACTTC
TRBD1	TRBV5-8	TRBJ1-2	many	CASSPDRAHYGYTF	TGTGCCAGCAGCCCCGACAGGGCTCACTATGGCTACACCTTC
TRBD2	TRBV13	TRBJ2-3	many	CASSLIAGGASTDTQYF	TGTGCCAGCAGCTTAATAGCGGGAGGGGCTAGCACAGATACGCAGTATTTT
.	TRBV29-1	TRBJ1-6	many	CSVVQSAGSPLHF	TGCAGCGTTGTCCAAAGCGCGGGTTCACCCCTCCACTTT
TRBD2	TRBV12-3/TRBV12-4	TRBJ2-3	many	CASSFRGGADTQYF	TGTGCCAGCAGCTTCCGGGGGGGGGCAGATACGCAGTATTTT
.	TRBV6-1	TRBJ2-2	many	CASSEVRRLFF	TGTGCCAGCAGTGAAGTCCGGCGGCTGTTTTTT
TRBD2	TRBV7-9	TRBJ2-7	many	CASSGTSGSLPYEQYF	TGTGCCAGCAGCGGGACTAGCGGGAGCCTGCCTTACGAGCAGTACTTC
TRBD2	TRBV19	TRBJ2-3	many	CASSIEASGATSTDTQYF	TGTGCCAGTAGTATAGAGGCTAGCGGGGCGACCAGCACAGATACGCAGTATTTT
TRBD2	TRBV7-8	TRBJ2-2	.	CASSFRSGRGMDTGKLFF	TGTGCCAGCAGTTTTAGGAGCGGGCGGGGGATGGACACCGGGAAGCTGTTTTTT
TRBD2	TRBV5-4	TRBJ2-3	many	CASSLGGGPSTDTQYF	TGTGCCAGCAGCTTGGGGGGGGGTCCCAGCACAGATACGCAGTATTTT
TRBD1	TRBV9	TRBJ2-3	many	CASRKTGGSTDTQYF	TGTGCCAGCAGGAAAACAGGGGGGAGCACAGATACGCAGTATTTT
.	TRBV6-2/TRBV6-3	TRBJ2-7	few	CASSLSGTYEQYF	TGTGCCAGCAGTCTTAGCGGTACCTACGAGCAGTACTTC
.	TRBV11-2	TRBJ1-2	.	CASSSDFNYGYTF	TGTGCCAGCAGCTCGGACTTCAACTATGGCTACACCTTC
.	TRBV6-5	TRBJ2-1	.	CASSLDRTYNEQFF	TGTGCCAGCAGCCTGGACCGAACCTACAATGAGCAGTTCTTC